These 22 T cell receptor beta chains were all obtained from the same sample, sequenced in a study of OX40 agonist ivuxolimab in advanced cancers. The method was immunoSEQ multiplex PCR; TCRdb's version includes in-frame clones alone and lacks a portion of them. The profile covers tens of thousands of clones, with approximately 89% appearing a single time and around 12% taken by the ten largest. Sample: CD4+ or CD8+ T cells sorted from blood, taken in a trial of the OX40 agonist ivuxolimab. These receptors came from an adult with an advanced solid tumor such as melanoma, head and neck, liver or kidney cancer.

The genes are TRBV11-1 and TRBJ1-1; 8 nucleotides align to TRBD1. CDR1 is SGHAT and CDR2 is FQDESV in the germline V gene (reference sequence). The CDR3 totals 15 residues. V was pared by 5 bases and J by 0 bases, with 5 bases of the junction left unmatched. The CDR3 region has the DNA TGTGCCAGCAGCCAGGGGGCCGAGATGAACACTGAAGCTTTCTTT. This sequence encodes CASSQGAEMNTEAFF.

This clone was observed a single time. The rearrangement joins TRBV4-2 to TRBJ1-4; D gene ambiguous. CDR1 LGHNA and CDR2 YNFKEQ come from the germline V gene. The CDR3 consists of 15 residues. The V end lost 4 bases, the J end lost 6 bases, and 15 bases lay between the germline ends. In DNA form, the CDR3 reads TGTGCCAGCAGCCGCGGAACGGGGTTGTATGAAAAACTGTTTTTT. This translates into CASSRGTGLYEKLFF.

The rearrangement links TRBV28 to TRBJ2-3; D unclear. The CDR3 runs 11 residues. V lost 3 bases and J lost 2, with 0 bases in between. Per the germline V gene, CDR1 is MDHEN and CDR2 is SYDVKM. The DNA of the CDR3 is TGTGCCAGCAGTTTCACAGATACGCAGTATTTT. Protein: CASSFTDTQYF.

The rearrangement joins TRBV10-1 to TRBJ2-2; D possibly corresponds to TRBD1 (6 bases). From germline, CDR1 is WNHNN and CDR2 SYGVQD (reference sequence). V was trimmed by 3 bases and J by 2 bases, leaving 13 bases between them. The CDR3 runs to 16 residues. The CDR3 bases are TGCGCCAGCAGTGATCCCGGGACACCCAACACCGGGGAGCTGTTTTTT. It translates to CASSDPGTPNTGELFF.

The CDR3 loop is CASSSGQGGGYTF. The CDR3 DNA sequence: TGTGCCAGCAGTTCAGGACAGGGAGGTGGCTACACCTTC. The chain recombines TRBV28 with TRBJ1-2, with TRBD1 matching over 8 bases. Trimming took 4 bases from V and 7 from J; bases not matched to a gene: 5. CDR1 is MDHEN, CDR2 SYDVKM, per germline. The length of the CDR3 is 13 residues.

This rearrangement joins TRBV11-2 to TRBJ1-2, with D hard to call. From germline, CDR1 is SGHAT and CDR2 FQNNGV. The CDR3 consists of 15 residues. V was clipped by 0 bases and J by 6 bases, with 14 bases between them. CDR3 sequence (DNA): TGTGCCAGCAGCTTAGATCTCGCACAGCTCCATGGCTACACCTTC. Translated: CASSLDLAQLHGYTF.

This clone was recorded once. In the same sample, other DNA sequences code for this CDR3. The CDR3 DNA sequence: TGTGCCAGCTCACCACCCTCCACCGGGGAGCTGTTTTTT. Its translation is CASSPPSTGELFF. The genes are TRBV18 and TRBJ2-2; no definite D call. In germline, CDR1 is KGHSH, CDR2 LQKENI. V was trimmed by 0 bases and J by 4 bases, leaving 3 bases between them. CDR3 size: 13 residues.

V gene TRBV7-8 combines with J gene TRBJ2-5, with TRBD1 identical over 7 bases. The CDR3 totals 12 residues. Germline CDR1 SGHVS, CDR2 FQNEAQ. J lost 11 bases, V lost 3 bases, and 6 bases had no gene match. The CDR3 DNA reads as TGTGCCAGCAGCTTTGACAGGGTGGAGCAGTACTTC. Translated: CASSFDRVEQYF.

The chain uses TRBV5-1 and TRBJ2-5, with D perhaps TRBD2 (6 bases). The germline V gene encodes CDR1 SGHRS and CDR2 YFSETQ. Trimming shortened V by 0 bases and J by 3 bases, and 18 bases separated the two germline ends. The CDR3 runs to 17 residues. The CDR3 coding sequence is TGCGCCAGCAGCTTGGGGGCTGTGGGGGGACCAGAAGAGACCCAGTACTTC. Translation gives CASSLGAVGGPEETQYF.

The CDR3 loop is CASSPQVSDQPQHF. CDR3 in DNA: TGTGCCAGCTCACCACAGGTGAGCGATCAGCCCCAGCATTTT. V usage is TRBV18 and J usage is TRBJ1-5, with no clear D. Germline CDR1 reads KGHSH; CDR2 reads LQKENI. This CDR3 has 14 amino acids. Trimming removed 1 base from V and 5 bases from J, with 9 bases in between.

The chain joins TRBV5-1 to TRBJ2-7; weak D call: TRBD1 (6 bases). The germline V gene encodes CDR1 SGHRS and CDR2 YFSETQ. V was pared by 2 bases and J by 0 bases, with 12 bases between. There are 15 residues in the CDR3. The CDR3 sequence: CASSLGRTASYEQYF. As DNA, the CDR3 is TGCGCCAGCAGCTTAGGTCGGACAGCCTCCTACGAGCAGTACTTC.

The J gene is TRBJ2-5, the V gene TRBV5-1, with D perhaps given as TRBD1 or TRBD2 (5 bases each). The CDR3 length is 14 residues. The ends were cut back, 4 bases at V and 1 base at J, with 11 bases in the middle. The germline gives CDR1 SGHRS, CDR2 YFSETQ. CDR3 in amino acids: CASSLGTTQETQYF. In DNA form, the CDR3 reads TGCGCCAGCAGCCTTGGGACCACCCAAGAGACCCAGTACTTC.

The gene calls are TRBV28 and TRBJ2-7; either TRBD1 or TRBD2 may fit D (6 bases each). Germline-derived CDR1 and CDR2 are MDHEN and SYDVKM. The CDR3 contains 14 residues. The V end was cut by 6 bases, the J end by 6 bases, with 18 bases between. The CDR3 nucleotides are TGTGCCAGCAGCCCGGCGAGGGGGGAAGCCGAGCAGTACTTC. This codes for CASSPARGEAEQYF.

This clone was counted between two and nine times. The genes are TRBV6-5 and TRBJ1-6; D not resolved. There are 16 residues in the CDR3. Germline CDR1 and CDR2: MNHEY and SVGAGI. The germline V and J ends were trimmed by 0 bases and 3 bases, with 9 bases remaining between them. CDR3 sequence reads: CASSYSMSNYNSPLHF. CDR3 coding DNA: TGTGCCAGCAGTTACTCGATGAGTAACTATAATTCACCCCTCCACTTT.

The gene calls are TRBV10-3 and TRBJ2-5; possible D gene TRBD2, 5 bases. Germline V lookup: CDR1 ENHRY, CDR2 SYGVKD. This CDR3 has 15 amino acids. The V and J ends lost 4 bases and 5 bases respectively, with 17 bases between them. This CDR3 reads CAISGSRGLGETQYF. CDR3 bases: TGTGCCATCAGTGGAAGTCGGGGTTTAGGGGAGACCCAGTACTTC.

This clone has only one observation. This CDR3 is also generated by other DNA sequences in the sample. This chain joins TRBV4-1 and TRBJ2-7, with D perhaps being TRBD1 or TRBD2 (5 bases each). Germline CDR1 is MGHRA and CDR2 is YSYEKL. This CDR3 is built from 16 residues. V was clipped by 3 bases and J by 0 bases, with 15 bases between them. In nucleotides, the CDR3 is TGCGCCAGCAGCCAGCAATTGGCAGGGACCTCCTACGAGCAGTACTTC. It specifies CASSQQLAGTSYEQYF.

The V gene is TRBV7-9, the J gene TRBJ2-5; 9 nucleotides line up with TRBD1. CDR3 size: 13 residues. Per the germline V gene, CDR1 is SEHNR and CDR2 is FQNEAQ (reference sequence). V lost 7 bases, J lost 4 bases, and 4 bases stayed unmatched. CDR3 loop: CASIATGGETQYF. CDR3 nucleotides: TGTGCCAGCATCGCGACAGGGGGAGAGACCCAGTACTTC. The full variable domain, its missing parts supplied by reference TRBV7-9 and TRBJ2-5, is DTGVSQNPRHKITKRGQNVTFRCDPISEHNRLYWYRQTLGQGPEFLTYFQNEAQLEKSRLLSDRFSAERPKGSFSTLEIQRTEQGDSAMYLCASIATGGETQYFGPGTRLLVL.

DNA for the CDR3: TGTGCCAGCAGCCCTCGACAGGGAGGACTGGGGGGGCAGTTCTTC. Translating it yields CASSPRQGGLGGQFF. The chain employs TRBV7-2 and TRBJ2-1, with a possible D match to TRBD1 (7 bases). V was trimmed by 5 bases and J by 12 bases, leaving 23 bases between them. Germline CDR1 and CDR2: SGHTA and FQGNSA. This CDR3 has 15 amino acids.

This clone was observed once. The chain combines TRBV7-9 with TRBJ2-1; possibly TRBD2 for D (6 bases). Germline CDR1 is SEHNR and CDR2 is FQNEAQ (reference sequence). V was cut by 0 bases and J by 0 bases, with 12 bases left in between. The CDR3 covers 17 residues. The CDR3 is CASSLAGWRGSYNEQFF. Here the CDR3 DNA reads TGTGCCAGCAGCTTAGCGGGCTGGCGGGGCTCCTACAATGAGCAGTTCTTC.

V gene TRBV27 combines with J gene TRBJ1-1; a weak D match, TRBD1 (5 bases). CDR3 length: 16 amino acids. V was trimmed by 0 bases and J by 3 bases, leaving 14 bases between them. Germline V lookup: CDR1 MNHEY, CDR2 SMNVEV (reference sequence). The CDR3 is CASSLSFQGRDTEAFF. The CDR3, as DNA: TGTGCCAGCAGTTTATCATTCCAGGGTCGGGACACTGAAGCTTTCTTT.

The V and J genes are TRBV21-1 and TRBJ2-5; no DNA check was done on the table's D call, TRBD2. TRBV21-1 is tagged as a pseudogene. The CDR3 length is 18 residues. CDR3 amino acids: CASSHFSVGDLVKETQYF. CDR3 nucleotides: TGTGCCAGCAGCCATTTTTCGGTCGGGGACTTAGTAAAAGAGACCCAGTACTTC.

This rearrangement joins TRBV7-9 to TRBJ2-5; D is unresolved. V lost 3 bases and J 1 base, leaving 9 bases between the germline ends. Germline CDR1 and CDR2: SEHNR and FQNEAQ (reference sequence). The CDR3 sequence is 14 residues long. CDR3 bases: TGTGCCAGCAGCTTGGGGATGAGCCAAGAGACCCAGTACTTC. Translation gives CASSLGMSQETQYF.